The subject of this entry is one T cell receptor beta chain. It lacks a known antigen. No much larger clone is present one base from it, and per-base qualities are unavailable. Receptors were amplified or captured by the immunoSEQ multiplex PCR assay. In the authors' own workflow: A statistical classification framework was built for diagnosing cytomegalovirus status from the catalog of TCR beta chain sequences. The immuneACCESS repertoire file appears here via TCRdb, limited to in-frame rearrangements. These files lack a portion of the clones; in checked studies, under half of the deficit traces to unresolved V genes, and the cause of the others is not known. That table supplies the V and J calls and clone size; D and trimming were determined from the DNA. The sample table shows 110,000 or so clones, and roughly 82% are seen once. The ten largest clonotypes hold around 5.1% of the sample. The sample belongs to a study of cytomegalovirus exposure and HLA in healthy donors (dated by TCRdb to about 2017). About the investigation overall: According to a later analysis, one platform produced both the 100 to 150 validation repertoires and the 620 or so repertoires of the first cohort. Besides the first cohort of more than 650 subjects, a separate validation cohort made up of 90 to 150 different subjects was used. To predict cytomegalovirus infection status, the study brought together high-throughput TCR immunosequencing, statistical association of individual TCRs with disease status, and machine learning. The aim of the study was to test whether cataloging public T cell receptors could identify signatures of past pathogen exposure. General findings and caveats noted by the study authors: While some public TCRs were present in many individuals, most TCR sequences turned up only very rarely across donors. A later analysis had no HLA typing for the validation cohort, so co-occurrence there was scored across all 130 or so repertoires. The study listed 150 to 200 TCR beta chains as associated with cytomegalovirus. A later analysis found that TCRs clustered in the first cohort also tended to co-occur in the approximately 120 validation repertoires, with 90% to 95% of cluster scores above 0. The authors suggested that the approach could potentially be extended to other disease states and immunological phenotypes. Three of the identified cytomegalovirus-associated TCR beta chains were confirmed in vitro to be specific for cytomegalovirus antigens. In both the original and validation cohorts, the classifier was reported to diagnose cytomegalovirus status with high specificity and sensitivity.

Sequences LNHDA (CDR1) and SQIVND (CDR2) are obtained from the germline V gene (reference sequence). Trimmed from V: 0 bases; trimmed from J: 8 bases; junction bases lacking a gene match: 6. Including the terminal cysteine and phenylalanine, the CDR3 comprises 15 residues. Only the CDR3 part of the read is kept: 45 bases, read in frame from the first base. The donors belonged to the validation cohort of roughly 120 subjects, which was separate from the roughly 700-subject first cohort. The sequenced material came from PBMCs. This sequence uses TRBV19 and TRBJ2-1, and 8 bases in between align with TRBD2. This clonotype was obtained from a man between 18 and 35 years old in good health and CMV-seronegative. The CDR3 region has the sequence CASSIDPGTRYEQFF. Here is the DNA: TGTGCCAGTAGTATAGATCCCGGGACTAGATATGAGCAGTTCTTC. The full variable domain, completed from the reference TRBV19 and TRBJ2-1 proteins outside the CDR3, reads DGGITQSPKYLFRKEGQNVTLSCEQNLNHDAMYWYRQDPGQGLRLIYYSQIVNDFQKGDIAEGYSVSREKKESFPLTVTSAQKNPTAFYLCASSIDPGTRYEQFFGPGTRLTVL.